The 31 T cell receptor beta chains below all came from one sample that was sequenced in a study of response to subunit inactivated influenza vaccine. MiXCR was run by TCRdb on the RT-PCR reads, yielding one entry per CDR3 protein. The table includes about 610,000 distinct CDR3 sequences, about 14% detected once. The sample consisted of PBMCs from blood, taken 11 to 12 days after vaccination. The origin of the receptors is a man aged 50 or older who received an inactivated influenza vaccine.

This clonotype was counted a few times. The rearrangement links TRBV28 to TRBJ2-3; D not resolved. This CDR3 has 13 residues. CDR1 and CDR2 from the germline V gene are MDHEN and SYDVKM. Trimming took 6 bases from V and 5 from J, leaving 12 bases between them. This CDR3 is CASSSRPEDTQYF. CDR3 nucleotide sequence: TGTGCCAGCAGCTCCCGACCTGAAGATACGCAGTATTTT.

This clonotype was observed a few times. This sequence joins TRBV5-1 and TRBJ2-2, with D possibly TRBD2 on 6 matching bases. Germline V CDR1 and CDR2: SGHRS, YFSETQ. V was shortened by 4 bases and J by 4 bases, with 14 bases between the two germline ends. This CDR3 spans 15 amino acids. Here the CDR3 reads CASSPRTTFTGELFF. The CDR3 DNA follows: TGCGCCAGCAGCCCCAGGACTACCTTCACCGGGGAGCTGTTTTTT.

The chain employs TRBV20-1 and TRBJ2-7, with 7 bases identical to TRBD1. The ends lost 1 base at V and 5 bases at J; junction bases unmatched: 11. Germline loops: CDR1 DFQATT, CDR2 SNEGSKA (reference sequence). The CDR3 consists of 15 residues. The CDR3: CSARVRTGRVNEQYF. The DNA of the CDR3 is TGCAGTGCTAGAGTTCGGACAGGTCGGGTGAACGAGCAGTACTTC.

This clonotype appeared a few times. The V call is TRBV6-2 or TRBV6-3, the J call TRBJ1-1; D unclear. The CDR3 has 14 residues. From germline, CDR1 is MNHEY and CDR2 SVGEGT. The V end lost 2 bases, the J end lost 1 base, and 8 bases lay between the germline ends. CDR3 amino acids: CASSYSLANTEAFF. The CDR3 coding sequence is TGTGCCAGCAGTTACAGTCTTGCGAACACTGAAGCTTTCTTT.

The chain uses TRBV6-2 or TRBV6-3 and TRBJ1-1; TRBD1 aligns across 10 bases. The CDR3 covers 16 residues. V shed 6 bases, J shed 1 base, and the junction held 8 bases outside the gene matches. The germline V gene encodes CDR1 MNHEY and CDR2 SVGEGT. The CDR3 coding sequence is TGTGCCAGCAGCCGTAGACAGGGGGCGAGGAACACTGAAGCTTTCTTT. Protein product: CASSRRQGARNTEAFF.

This rearrangement joins TRBV7-9 to TRBJ1-2; D remains ambiguous. Trimming stripped 3 bases from V and 7 bases from J, with 12 bases between. CDR3 length: 13 amino acids. Germline V lookup: CDR1 SEHNR, CDR2 FQNEAQ (reference sequence). CDR3 sequence reads: CASSLSSRSGYTF. The DNA of the CDR3 is TGTGCCAGCAGCTTGAGTAGTAGATCTGGCTACACCTTC.

There are many counts of this clonotype. The rearrangement joins TRBV5-1 to TRBJ2-7; 9 nucleotides line up with TRBD2. In germline, CDR1 is SGHRS, CDR2 YFSETQ. This CDR3 has 15 residues. Trimming removed 0 bases from V and 3 bases from J; junction bases left unmatched: 4. The CDR3 loop reads CASSLGGSGSYEQYF. In nucleotides, the CDR3 is TGCGCCAGCAGCTTGGGTGGTAGCGGGAGCTACGAGCAGTACTTC.

Only a few counts were recorded for this clonotype. The V and J genes are TRBV28 and TRBJ2-6; 8 bases map to TRBD2. The CDR3 totals 16 residues. J gave up 2 bases and V 4 bases, and 4 bases lay outside the gene matches. CDR1 is MDHEN, CDR2 SYDVKM, per germline. Here the CDR3 reads CASSSGGPTGANVLTF. CDR3 nucleotide sequence: TGTGCCAGCAGTTCGGGGGGGCCCACTGGGGCCAACGTCCTGACTTTC.

This chain joins TRBV7-2 and TRBJ2-3; unclear D gene. Germline V lookup: CDR1 SGHTA, CDR2 FQGNSA. Deletions cut 3 bases from V and 6 bases from J, with 10 bases between. This CDR3 has 13 residues. The CDR3 loop reads CASSFQVEDTQYF. CDR3 sequence (DNA): TGTGCCAGCAGCTTTCAGGTGGAGGATACGCAGTATTTT.

This clonotype was detected only a few times. The J gene is TRBJ1-6, the V gene TRBV20-1; D not certain. This CDR3 is built from 16 residues. CDR1 is DFQATT and CDR2 is SNEGSKA in the germline V gene (reference sequence). Trimming took off 3 bases at V and 6 bases at J, with 18 bases between the two ends. The DNA of the CDR3 is TGCAGTGCTAGCCCCTATGTTGGCAGGACTAATTCACCCCTCCACTTT. Protein sequence: CSASPYVGRTNSPLHF.

This clonotype was counted only a few times. The chain couples TRBV20-1 to TRBJ1-5; no definite D call. The V gene's germline CDR1 is DFQATT and CDR2 SNEGSKA (reference sequence). Trimming cost V 0 bases and J 7 bases, with 13 bases left between them. The CDR3 covers 14 residues. The CDR3 is CSARDLNREQPQHF. The CDR3 DNA reads TGCAGTGCTAGAGATCTCAACAGAGAACAGCCCCAGCATTTT.

This clonotype was observed at least ten times. This chain uses TRBV20-1 with TRBJ2-7, with no clear D. Deletions cut 0 bases from V and 2 bases from J, with 5 bases between. Germline CDR1 reads DFQATT; CDR2 reads SNEGSKA (reference sequence). This CDR3 contains 12 residues. CDR3 sequence: CSARETAYEQYF. As DNA, the CDR3 is TGCAGTGCTAGAGAGACGGCCTACGAGCAGTACTTC.

This chain joins TRBV27 and TRBJ1-6; D unclear. The CDR3 contains 15 residues. With 5 bases removed from V and 4 bases from J, the gap between germline ends came to 12 bases. The germline gives CDR1 MNHEY, CDR2 SMNVEV (reference sequence). The CDR3 reads CASSPSSGYNSPLHF. CDR3 nucleotide sequence: TGTGCCAGCAGTCCGTCATCGGGGTATAATTCACCCCTCCACTTT.

This clonotype was found a few times. This sequence joins TRBV3-1 and TRBJ2-3; 8 nucleotides agree with TRBD2. With 0 bases clipped from V and 0 bases from J, the junction kept 8 bases outside the gene matches. This CDR3 is 18 amino acids long. Germline V CDR1 and CDR2: LGHDT, YNNKEL (reference sequence). The CDR3 region has the DNA TGTGCCAGCAGCCAAGATCACCCCCTAGCGGGTAGCACAGATACGCAGTATTTT. This gives the protein CASSQDHPLAGSTDTQYF.

The chain carries TRBV24-1 and TRBJ2-3; no reliable D call. The CDR3 spans 14 residues. CDR1 and CDR2 (germline): KGHDR, SFDVKD. Trimming removed 7 bases at V and 2 bases at J, with 12 bases between. Here the CDR3 DNA reads TGTGCCACCAGGAAAAGTCGAAACACAGATACGCAGTATTTT. It codes for CATRKSRNTDTQYF.

This clonotype was seen many times. V gene TRBV7-2 combines with J gene TRBJ1-5; D is ambiguous. This CDR3 has 13 amino acids. The germline CDR1 and CDR2 sequences are SGHTA and FQGNSA. V lost 2 bases and J 6 bases, leaving 8 bases between the germline ends. CDR3 sequence: CASSLLLAQPQHF. CDR3 bases: TGTGCCAGCAGCTTATTGCTGGCTCAGCCCCAGCATTTT.

This clonotype appeared many times. This sequence joins TRBV6-5 and TRBJ2-3; TRBD2 agrees at 9 bases. Germline CDR1 MNHEY, CDR2 SVGAGI. V lost 0 bases, J lost 0 bases, and 7 bases stayed unmatched. This CDR3 spans 18 amino acids. The CDR3 DNA reads TGTGCCAGCAGTTACTCCCCTAGCGGGGTACTTAGCACAGATACGCAGTATTTT. Translated: CASSYSPSGVLSTDTQYF.

In this sample, this clonotype turned up many times. The V and J genes are TRBV29-1 and TRBJ2-7; D is possibly TRBD2 (6 bases). Trimming left V 1 base short and J 0 bases short, with 10 bases between. Per the germline V gene, CDR1 is SQVTM and CDR2 is ANQGSEA. The CDR3 sequence is 14 residues long. CDR3 loop: CSVEGLGNSYEQYF. The CDR3 DNA sequence: TGCAGCGTTGAAGGACTAGGAAACTCCTACGAGCAGTACTTC.

This clonotype came up a few times. V is TRBV12-3 or TRBV12-4 and J is TRBJ2-5, with D unclear. CDR3 length: 14 residues. Trimming removed 6 bases at V and 2 bases at J, with 13 bases between. Written as DNA, the CDR3 is TGTGCCAGCAGCCGTGCCTTGGGGCAAGAGACCCAGTACTTC. Translated: CASSRALGQETQYF.

This chain uses TRBV12-3 or TRBV12-4 with TRBJ2-7, with TRBD1 matching over 8 bases. The ends lost 2 bases at V and 7 bases at J; junction bases unmatched: 4. The CDR3 has 13 residues. CDR3 loop: CASSLNDRGEQYF. CDR3 sequence (DNA): TGTGCCAGCAGTTTAAATGACAGGGGAGAGCAGTACTTC.

This clonotype was observed a handful of times. This chain joins TRBV18 and TRBJ1-4; D is unclear. The V gene's germline CDR1 is KGHSH and CDR2 LQKENI. Trimming shortened V by 6 bases and J by 0 bases, and 14 bases separated the two germline ends. CDR3 length equals 16 residues. The CDR3 DNA sequence: TGTGCCAGCTCCCCCCTGGCAGGTGCAACTAATGAAAAACTGTTTTTT. Translation: CASSPLAGATNEKLFF.

This chain joins TRBV27 and TRBJ2-1; 14 bases line up with TRBD2. The J segment lost 9 bases and the V segment lost 5 bases, leaving 12 bases of the junction unmatched. This CDR3 has 17 residues. In germline, CDR1 is MNHEY, CDR2 SMNVEV (reference sequence). CDR3 in amino acids: CASSPIGTSGSMVEQFF. In DNA, the CDR3 is TGTGCCAGCAGTCCGATTGGGACTAGCGGGAGTATGGTTGAGCAGTTCTTC.

There are a few counts of this clonotype. The chain joins TRBV4-1 to TRBJ2-3; 11 bases map to TRBD2. The V and J ends lost 0 bases and 1 base, in that order; junction bases with no gene match: 3. Germline V gene data show CDR1 as MGHRA and CDR2 as YSYEKL. CDR3 length: 17 amino acids. CDR3 amino acids: CASSQDAGLAGTDTQYF. The CDR3 nucleotides read TGCGCCAGCAGCCAAGATGCGGGACTAGCGGGCACAGATACGCAGTATTTT.

This clonotype was seen a few times. J is TRBJ2-1 and V is TRBV7-2; D is undetermined. Germline V gene data show CDR1 as SGHTA and CDR2 as FQGNSA. Deletions cut 2 bases from V and 8 bases from J, with 7 bases between. The CDR3 spans 12 residues. For the CDR3, the DNA is TGTGCCAGCAGCTTAAATCACGATGAGCAGTTCTTC. Protein product: CASSLNHDEQFF. Using reference TRBV7-2 and TRBJ2-1 for the parts outside the CDR3, the full variable domain is GAGVSQSPSNKVTEKGKDVELRCDPISGHTALYWYRQSLGQGLEFLIYFQGNSAPDKSGLPSDRFSAERTGGSVSTLTIQRTQQEDSAVYLCASSLNHDEQFFGPGTRLTVL.

In this sample, this clonotype turned up a few times. V gene TRBV29-1 combines with J gene TRBJ2-5; TRBD2 matches 13 bases. The V gene's germline CDR1 is SQVTM and CDR2 ANQGSEA. V trimming: 8 bases; J trimming: 2 bases; junction bases outside the gene matches: 5. The CDR3 runs 14 residues. DNA of the CDR3: TGCAGCTTCTGGACTAGCGGGAGACAAGAGACCCAGTACTTC. This sequence encodes CSFWTSGRQETQYF.

This clonotype was seen more than once but under ten times. This chain links TRBV10-3 with TRBJ2-5; TRBD1 matches 11 bases. Per the germline V gene, CDR1 is ENHRY and CDR2 is SYGVKD. The CDR3 is made up of 17 amino acids. V was clipped by 4 bases and J by 2 bases; unmatched bases: 9. The CDR3 sequence is CAISGTGGAAWQETQYF. The CDR3 nucleotides are TGTGCCATCAGTGGGACAGGGGGCGCGGCCTGGCAAGAGACCCAGTACTTC.

The table lists this clonotype with many counts. This chain joins TRBV5-1 and TRBJ2-5; D unclear. The CDR3 length is 14 residues. Deletions cut 6 bases from V and 1 base from J, with 13 bases between. Germline V gene lookup returns CDR1 SGHRS and CDR2 YFSETQ. The CDR3 loop reads CASTPSEAQETQYF. The CDR3, as DNA: TGCGCCAGCACCCCCTCAGAGGCCCAAGAGACCCAGTACTTC.

The rearrangement links TRBV28 to TRBJ2-5; TRBD2 matches at 14 bases. The CDR3 has 17 residues. The germline gives CDR1 MDHEN, CDR2 SYDVKM. V was pared by 4 bases and J by 2 bases, with 6 bases of the junction left unmatched. In DNA, the CDR3 is TGTGCCAGCAGTTCAGGGACTAGCGGGAGACGGCAAGAGACCCAGTACTTC. Translation gives CASSSGTSGRRQETQYF.

This chain links TRBV20-1 with TRBJ2-6, with 7 bases matching TRBD1. Trimming took 1 base from V and 0 from J; bases not matched to a gene: 3. Germline V gives CDR1 DFQATT, CDR2 SNEGSKA (reference sequence). The CDR3 is made up of 16 amino acids. The CDR3 DNA sequence: TGCAGTGCTAGAGGGGACAGATACTCTGGGGCCAACGTCCTGACTTTC. Translated: CSARGDRYSGANVLTF.

This clonotype was recorded at least ten times. V and J are TRBV4-1 and TRBJ2-7; tentatively, D is TRBD2 (6 bases). This CDR3 is 17 amino acids long. Germline V gives CDR1 MGHRA, CDR2 YSYEKL. Trimming removed 3 bases at V and 0 bases at J, with 18 bases between. CDR3 loop: CASSHPRGTLASYEQYF. In DNA, the CDR3 is TGCGCCAGCAGCCATCCTCGCGGGACTCTAGCCTCCTACGAGCAGTACTTC.

The chain carries TRBV12-3 or TRBV12-4 and TRBJ2-1; 11 bases agree with TRBD2. The length of the CDR3 is 15 residues. Trimming removed 6 bases from V and 6 bases from J; junction bases left unmatched: 7. The DNA for the CDR3 is TGTGCCAGCAGATTAATAGCGGGAGGGCTCAATGAGCAGTTCTTC. This codes for CASRLIAGGLNEQFF.